This TCR beta chain was identified during a study of human T cells and chemical hapten exposure (dated by TCRdb to the early 2020s). At the level of the whole study: For sensitization, 2% DPC in acetone was applied to an approximately 2 cm by approximately 2 cm area of upper inner arm skin. Blood for TCR sequencing was provided by twenty-nine alopecia patients at one to four time points (pre-sensitization, 2, 6 and 24 weeks). Weekly therapeutic DPC doses were additionally applied to the scalp of patients throughout the approximately 25-week study period. Most of the patients in the cohort were female, and the cohort covered alopecia areata with under or over 50% scalp involvement, alopecia totalis and alopecia universalis. Libraries were pooled for sequencing, and per-sample TCR yields varied mainly because of small differences in library volumes within the pool. Patch tests used Finn chambers with 0.01% DPC on the upper back, scored after 6 days by International Contact Dermatitis Research Group standards. Blood samples were taken from patients before sensitization (week 0) and then at 2, 6 and about 24 weeks after DPC sensitization. This study followed changes in the peripheral blood TCR repertoire in vivo during primary and secondary sensitization of alopecia patients to the hapten diphenylcyclopropenone (DPC). The paper as a whole reports these results and caveats: Because every patient had alopecia, a presumed autoimmune disease, the patients' immune response might differ from that of healthy individuals. Expanded TCRs formed significantly more large CDR3 similarity clusters than pre-sensitization or healthy control sets, consistent with antigen-driven responses. DPC sensitization did not change the number of TCRs with a frequency above 1 in 1000, and there was no evidence of changes in global repertoire structure. After repeated subsampling, the strength of the expansion versus patch-test correlation and the threshold at which it became significant changed. Patch test score was positively correlated with the number of PT1 expanded TCRs, with significance at thresholds 8, 16 and 32 but not at 4.

Receptor libraries were prepared by RACE. TCRdb shows the sequencer as NextSeq 500. During library preparation, unique molecular identifiers were attached to individual cDNA molecules so that TCRs could be counted in a quantitative, reproducible way. Each blood RNA sample was used to sequence both TCR alpha and TCR beta chains. Regarding the original processing steps: A median of around 100,000 TCRs per sample was observed, with a range of about 20,000 to 750,000. The Decombinator software suite was used to annotate V, J and CDR3 in the TCR reads. To make PS versus PT1 abundance plots, every sample was subsampled to the same number of TCRs (28,000). Expanded TCRs were defined as absent before sensitization and observed at least eight times at the 2-week time point. TCRdb took the public reads, trimmed them with fastp at Q25, ran MiXCR for clone calling and kept in-frame beta chains. Each entry merges the rows of one CDR3 protein and shows their most common DNA and genes. The V and J calls were determined by TCRdb, not by the authors. Across this sample there are under 450,000 distinct CDR3 sequences, with around 5% seen only once. The top ten constitute 2% to 2.5% of the sample.

The time point label of this sample denotes: patch test 1, 2 weeks after DPC sensitization. The treatment or condition label on this specimen signifies: therapeutic diphenylcyclopropenone sensitization with weekly scalp DPC. At each patch-test visit, blood was drawn before the patch test was applied. Patients were eligible if aged 18 to 70, diagnosed with alopecia and judged suitable for DPC therapy, and pregnant patients were excluded. Total RNA was isolated from unfractionated whole blood collected in Tempus Blood RNA tubes. The germline V gene (reference sequence) provides CDR1 LGHDT and CDR2 YNNKEL. Including the terminal cysteine and phenylalanine, the CDR3 comprises 14 residues. Only the CDR3 part of the read is kept: 42 bases, read in frame from the first base. The trim is 1 base for V and 8 bases for J, with a gap of 12 bases between the germline ends. This clonotype came up many times. Its antigen has not been determined. No qualities accompany the bases; no much larger clone lies one base away.

The chain employs TRBV3-1 and TRBJ2-1, with the D segment identity uncertain. This clonotype was obtained from a woman in her fifties or sixties with alopecia areata. Some clones in this sample may be carry-over from other donors' samples. Source: whole blood, taken in connection with sensitization to the hapten diphenylcyclopropenone (DPC). The CDR3 reads as follows: CASSQGGVWDEQFF. The DNA sequence reads TGTGCCAGCAGCCAAGGTGGGGTATGGGATGAGCAGTTCTTC.